Listed below are T cell receptor beta chains from one sample, sequenced in a study of cytomegalovirus exposure and HLA in healthy donors. Data came from immunoSEQ multiplex PCR; TCRdb stores just in-frame clones and leaves some out. This sample has some 160,000 clones, with around 89% found just once. The sequencing input was PBMCs. The receptors were gathered from a man in his late teens or twenties in good health and CMV-seronegative. CDR3s include the opening cysteine and the closing phenylalanine or tryptophan. D genes are given only for firm matches. Some rows have no size entry. The others give once, few or many, or a class for an expanded clone.

D,V,J,size,DNA,CDR3
-,TRBV6-1,TRBJ2-6,-,TGTGCCAGCAGTGAAGCGGTGGGCTTCTCTGGGGCCAACGTCCTGACTTTC,CASSEAVGFSGANVLTF
TRBD1,TRBV5-4,TRBJ2-3,-,TGTGCCAGCAGCTTGGGCGGGACAGGGGTTTGGGGTACGCAGTATTTT,CASSLGGTGVWGTQYF
TRBD2,TRBV7-2,TRBJ2-7,-,TGTGCCAGCAGGTTCGGGACTAGCGATTCCTACGAGCAGTACTTC,CASRFGTSDSYEQYF
-,TRBV13,TRBJ1-1,-,TGTGCCAGCAGCTTACAACAGGGAAGTGGAGGTGCAACTGAAGCTTTCTTT,CASSLQQGSGGATEAFF
-,TRBV30,TRBJ1-4,once,TGTGCCTGTGATCCAGGTGGGGACTCTCGGCGGGATGAAAAACTGTTTTTT,CACDPGGDSRRDEKLFF
TRBD2,TRBV27,TRBJ2-1,-,TGTGCCAGCAGTTTACTAGCGGGAGGCAATGAGCAGTTCTTC,CASSLLAGGNEQFF
-,TRBV27,TRBJ2-6,-,TGTGCCAGCAGTTTAAGCACAGGGAATGGGGCCAACGTCCTGACTTTC,CASSLSTGNGANVLTF
-,TRBV28,TRBJ2-7,-,TGTGCCAGCAGTTTGAGGTACGAGCAGTACTTC,CASSLRYEQYF
TRBD1,TRBV10-2,TRBJ1-2,-,TGCGCCACCTCATCGGGGGACAGATATGGCTACACCTTC,CATSSGDRYGYTF
-,TRBV4-1,TRBJ2-1,-,TGCGCCAGCAGCCAGGAGGCGGTCGAGGACTCCTACAATGAGCAGTTCTTC,CASSQEAVEDSYNEQFF
TRBD2,TRBV2,TRBJ2-4,-,TGTGCCAGCAGTAAAGAGGCTAGCGGGGGACACGGAAACATTCAGTACTTC,CASSKEASGGHGNIQYF
-,TRBV7-2,TRBJ1-4,once,TGTGCCAGCAGCCTTAGAAGGAGGGGAGGGGAAAAACTGTTTTTT,CASSLRRRGGEKLFF
TRBD2,TRBV6-1,TRBJ2-5,-,TGTGCCAGCAGTGAATTGGCGGGGGGTGCCCAAGAGACCCAGTACTTC,CASSELAGGAQETQYF
-,TRBV5-6,TRBJ2-6,few,TGTGCCAGCAGCTTGGTTAGTTTCCCCTCTGGGGCCAACGTCCTGACTTTC,CASSLVSFPSGANVLTF
-,TRBV14,TRBJ2-7,-,TGTGCCAGCAGCCGATCCTTGGGGGGACCCTACGAGCAGTACTTC,CASSRSLGGPYEQYF
-,TRBV13,TRBJ2-7,-,TGTGCCAGCAGCTCTAGAGGAATACCCTACGAGCAGTACTTC,CASSSRGIPYEQYF
-,TRBV7-8,TRBJ2-6,-,TGTGCCAGCAGCTCTTACAGCTCTGGGGCCAACGTCCTGACTTTC,CASSSYSSGANVLTF
-,TRBV5-6,TRBJ2-2,-,TGTGCCAGCAGCGCCGGGAACCTATACACCGGGGAGCTGTTTTTT,CASSAGNLYTGELFF
-,TRBV28,TRBJ1-5,-,TGTGCCAGCAGTTTGCCCGGTAACAATCAGCCCCAGCATTTT,CASSLPGNNQPQHF
TRBD2,TRBV7-6,TRBJ2-3,-,TGTGCCAGCAGCTTATTGGCTAGCGGGGGTGGAGATACGCAGTATTTT,CASSLLASGGGDTQYF
TRBD2,TRBV4-3,TRBJ2-7,few,TGCGCCAGCAGCCAAGAGGCGGTAGCGGGAGGGCCTTCCTACGAGCAGTACTTC,CASSQEAVAGGPSYEQYF
TRBD1,TRBV11-2,TRBJ1-1,once,TGTGCCAGCAGATTACAGGGGAAGACAAACACTGAAGCTTTCTTT,CASRLQGKTNTEAFF
-,TRBV19,TRBJ1-2,-,TGTGCCAGTAGTAGACAGGAGACCTATGGCTACACCTTC,CASSRQETYGYTF
-,TRBV18,TRBJ1-2,-,TGTGCCAGCTCCCCACGGGGAGATGGCTACACCTTC,CASSPRGDGYTF
TRBD2,TRBV2,TRBJ2-5,-,TGTGCCAGCAGTGGAGGTAGCGGGAGGGGTGGAGAGACCCAGTACTTC,CASSGGSGRGGETQYF
-,TRBV11-2,TRBJ2-1,-,TGTGCCAGCAGCTTAACGAATTCAGGGCACAATGAGCAGTTCTTC,CASSLTNSGHNEQFF
-,TRBV5-6,TRBJ2-2,-,TGTGCCAGCAGCGAGGGCAACACCGGGGAGCTGTTTTTT,CASSEGNTGELFF
-,TRBV18,TRBJ2-3,-,TGTGCCAGCTCACCTGCTGGGACTTCGGGTACGCAGTATTTT,CASSPAGTSGTQYF
-,TRBV28,TRBJ2-1,-,TGTGCCAGCAGTTTTGGCGGTTCCTACAATGAGCAGTTCTTC,CASSFGGSYNEQFF
-,TRBV25-1,TRBJ1-5,-,TGTGCCAGCAGTGAAGGCGCAGGGGATCAGCCCCAGCATTTT,CASSEGAGDQPQHF
-,TRBV9,TRBJ2-1,-,TGTGCCAGCAGCGTAGAGCAGGGCTCCTACAATGAGCAGTTCTTC,CASSVEQGSYNEQFF
TRBD2,TRBV25-1,TRBJ2-2,-,TGTGCCAGCAGTGAATCGGTGGGACTAGCGGGCAGCACCGGGGAGCTGTTTTTT,CASSESVGLAGSTGELFF
TRBD1,TRBV5-6,TRBJ1-2,-,TGTGCCAGCAGCTCTATCCGGGACAGCAGCTATGGCTACACCTTC,CASSSIRDSSYGYTF
-,TRBV5-1,TRBJ1-5,-,TGCGCCAGCAGTCCGGGATTCGATCAGCCCCAGCATTTT,CASSPGFDQPQHF
-,TRBV23-1,TRBJ1-1,-,TGCGCCAGCAGTCGGCCAGAGGCAGACACTGAAGCTTTCTTT,CASSRPEADTEAFF
-,TRBV2,TRBJ1-1,-,TGTGCCAGCAGTGAAGGGCGGGGCACTGAAGCTTTCTTT,CASSEGRGTEAFF
TRBD1,TRBV5-1,TRBJ2-6,-,TGCGCCAGCAGCTTTACCGGGACAGGGTACGTCCTGACTTTC,CASSFTGTGYVLTF
-,TRBV5-1,TRBJ1-2,-,TGCGCCAGCAGCTGGGGGGGCTCAGATGGCTACACCTTC,CASSWGGSDGYTF
TRBD2,TRBV13,TRBJ2-1,-,TGTGCCAGCAGCTTAGACCCCTACGCGGGGGGGCGCAATGAGCAGTTCTTC,CASSLDPYAGGRNEQFF
-,TRBV7-9,TRBJ2-7,-,TGTGCCAGCAGCACGCGGGACAGTCGTGGCGAGCAGTACTTC,CASSTRDSRGEQYF
TRBD2,TRBV10-1,TRBJ2-7,-,TGCGCCAGTGGGACTAGCGGGAGCCACGAGCAGTACTTC,CASGTSGSHEQYF